The 2 T cell receptor beta chains reported below all come from one sample, sequenced in a study of technical replicates of blood from several donors. The repertoire was sequenced with immunoSEQ multiplex PCR; TCRdb's copy has only in-frame clones and lacks some. Among about 82,000 clones listed, just under 95% were seen once. The specimen sequenced was T cells isolated from PBMCs. The receptors originated from a human donor in good health.

The rearrangement uses TRBV11-2 and TRBJ2-3; 10 positions agree with TRBD2. Germline V gene data show CDR1 as SGHAT and CDR2 as FQNNGV. The CDR3 is 16 residues long. The J segment lost 3 bases and the V segment lost 2 bases, leaving 5 bases of the junction unmatched. The CDR3 nucleotides read TGTGCCAGCAGCTTACTAGCGGGAGTTTCGACAGATACGCAGTATTTT. This encodes CASSLLAGVSTDTQYF.

The genes are TRBV30 and TRBJ1-6; 8 bases are a match to TRBD1. This CDR3 spans 15 amino acids. Germline V lookup: CDR1 GTSNPN, CDR2 SVGIG (reference sequence). Germline trimming cut 2 bases from V and 5 bases from J; bases unmatched to any gene: 5. CDR3 bases: TGTGCCTGGAGTCATCCGGACAGGGATAATTCACCCCTCCACTTT. Its translation: CAWSHPDRDNSPLHF.